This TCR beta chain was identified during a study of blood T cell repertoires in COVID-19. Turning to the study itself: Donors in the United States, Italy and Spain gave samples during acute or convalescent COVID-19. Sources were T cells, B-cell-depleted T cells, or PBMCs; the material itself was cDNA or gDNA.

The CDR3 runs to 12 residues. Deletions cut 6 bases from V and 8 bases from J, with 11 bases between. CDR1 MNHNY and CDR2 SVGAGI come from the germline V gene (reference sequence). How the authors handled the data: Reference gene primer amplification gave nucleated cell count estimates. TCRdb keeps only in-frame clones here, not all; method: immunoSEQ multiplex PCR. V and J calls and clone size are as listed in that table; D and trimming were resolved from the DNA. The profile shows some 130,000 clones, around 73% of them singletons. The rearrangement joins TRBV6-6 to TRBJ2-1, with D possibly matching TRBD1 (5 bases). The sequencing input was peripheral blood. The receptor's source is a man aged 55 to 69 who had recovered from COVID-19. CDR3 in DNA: TGTGCCAGCAGCCCCGGACACGATGAGCAGTTCTTC. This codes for CASSPGHDEQFF.